One T cell receptor beta chain is described in this entry. These data originate in a study of blood T cell repertoires in COVID-19. Study information: PBMCs, B-cell-depleted T cells, or T cells provided the cDNA or gDNA that made up the material.

Trimming took off 0 bases at V and 9 bases at J, with 18 bases between the two ends. The CDR3 spans 17 residues. Per germline, CDR1 LGHDT and CDR2 YNNKEL (reference sequence). In the source study's methods: Reference gene primers were amplified, and this amplification served to estimate nucleated cell counts. Assay used: immunoSEQ multiplex PCR; TCRdb lists only in-frame clones, some missing. V, J and clone size derive from that table, while D and trimming were established from the DNA sequence. The table records around 97,000 clones, roughly 87% of them present only once. The rearrangement uses TRBV3-1 (or the pseudogene TRBV3-2) and TRBJ1-6; no reliable D call. The sequence came from a human donor in a cohort sampled during active COVID-19. The specimen was peripheral blood. CDR3 residues: CASSQEPSSRSGSPLHF. CDR3 coding DNA: TGTGCCAGCAGCCAAGAGCCTAGTTCCCGTTCGGGTTCACCCCTCCACTTT.